Following are 25 T cell receptor beta chains from one sample sequenced in a study of OX40 agonist ivuxolimab in advanced cancers. Sequenced by immunoSEQ multiplex PCR; TCRdb stores in-frame clones only, minus some. The sample contains 60,000 to 85,000 clones, roughly nine tenths of which appear only once. The source material was CD4+ or CD8+ T cells sorted from blood, sampled in a trial of the OX40 agonist ivuxolimab. The receptors come from an adult with an advanced solid tumor such as melanoma, head and neck, liver or kidney cancer.

The chain carries TRBV27 and TRBJ1-2; 9 bases line up with TRBD1. Germline values: CDR1 MNHEY, CDR2 SMNVEV (reference sequence). The CDR3 has 15 residues. V dropped 5 bases and J dropped 6; count of bases not matched to a gene: 10. CDR3 sequence: CASSPTGGARNGYTF. The CDR3 region has the DNA TGTGCCAGCAGTCCTACAGGGGGCGCGCGTAATGGCTACACCTTC.

The chain is built from TRBV29-1 and TRBJ1-2; D not resolved. The germline V gene encodes CDR1 SQVTM and CDR2 ANQGSEA. V was trimmed by 7 bases and J by 3 bases, leaving 9 bases between them. There are 11 residues in the CDR3. The CDR3 DNA is TGCAGCGCGGGAGACGACTATGGCTACACCTTC. The encoded protein is CSAGDDYGYTF.

V usage is TRBV6-5 and J usage is TRBJ2-3; TRBD2 matches 8 bases. The CDR3 totals 14 residues. Trimming at V came to 7 bases and at J to 1 base, leaving 4 bases not matched to a gene. The germline V gene encodes CDR1 MNHEY and CDR2 SVGAGI. The CDR3 bases are TGTGCCAGCACCCTGACTAGCGGCACAGATACGCAGTATTTT. This codes for CASTLTSGTDTQYF.

This sequence joins TRBV11-2 and TRBJ2-1; D is possibly TRBD1 (6 bases). The length of the CDR3 is 17 residues. Germline V gene lookup returns CDR1 SGHAT and CDR2 FQNNGV. V was clipped by 8 bases and J by 9 bases, with 29 bases between them. CDR3 protein: CASSHGRGVVASGEQFF. The CDR3 DNA reads as TGTGCCAGCTCCCACGGCAGGGGCGTCGTTGCCTCGGGTGAGCAGTTCTTC.

This clone was found a few times. This chain connects TRBV6-5 to TRBJ2-1; D is possibly TRBD2 (5 bases). The germline V gene has CDR1 MNHEY and CDR2 SVGAGI. Trimming took off 4 bases at V and 0 bases at J, with 13 bases between the two ends. This CDR3 comprises 16 residues. The CDR3 sequence: CASSSGRGSSYNEQFF. As DNA, the CDR3 is TGTGCCAGCAGTTCAGGACGGGGAAGCTCCTACAATGAGCAGTTCTTC.

The V call is TRBV6-1, the J call TRBJ1-5, with a weak D call TRBD1 (6 bases). V lost 7 bases and J lost 6, with 13 bases in between. Germline V gene sequence: CDR1 MNHNS, CDR2 SASEGT. The CDR3 runs to 13 residues. The CDR3 sequence: CASKQGSIQPQHF. The CDR3 region has the DNA TGTGCCAGCAAGCAGGGGAGTATTCAGCCCCAGCATTTT.

The chain joins TRBV30 to TRBJ2-7; TRBD2 might be the D (6 bases). The V gene's germline CDR1 is GTSNPN and CDR2 SVGIG (reference sequence). The CDR3 runs to 12 residues. The V and J ends lost 0 bases and 5 bases respectively, with 8 bases between them. The CDR3 DNA reads as TGTGCCTGGAGTGTCGGAGGGAACGAGCAGTACTTC. The encoded protein is CAWSVGGNEQYF.

V is TRBV9 and J is TRBJ1-6; 7 bases fit TRBD1. The CDR3 covers 15 residues. Germline-derived CDR1 and CDR2 are SGDLS and YYNGEE. Unmatched junction bases numbered 7, after V lost 1 base and J lost 9 bases. The CDR3 region is CASSVYTGAGSPLHF. CDR3 DNA: TGTGCCAGCAGCGTATATACAGGGGCGGGTTCACCCCTCCACTTT.

This sequence joins TRBV28 and TRBJ1-2; D is possibly TRBD1 (5 bases). Germline-derived CDR1 and CDR2 are MDHEN and SYDVKM. V lost 3 bases and J 4 bases, leaving 12 bases between the germline ends. This CDR3 region has 14 residues. The CDR3 nucleotides read TGTGCCAGCAGTTTGGTCCGGGACTTCTATGGCTACACCTTC. Its protein product is CASSLVRDFYGYTF.

This clone was seen only once. This chain connects TRBV7-3 to TRBJ2-7; D possibly uses TRBD1 or TRBD2 (5 bases each). The CDR3 covers 14 residues. CDR1 SGHTA and CDR2 FQGTGA come from the germline V gene. The ends were cut back, 1 base at V and 5 bases at J, with 12 bases in the middle. The CDR3 region has the DNA TGTGCCAGCAGCTTAAGGGGCAGGGACCACGAGCAGTACTTC. Residues: CASSLRGRDHEQYF.

The chain joins TRBV7-3 to TRBJ1-5; D is perhaps TRBD1 (5 bases). Looked up from germline, CDR1 is SGHTA and CDR2 is FQGTGA. Trimming left V 5 bases short and J 5 bases short, with 16 bases between. The CDR3 has 15 amino acids. The CDR3 coding sequence is TGTGCCAGCAGCGGGGCCAGGGTGCCAGATCAGCCCCAGCATTTT. This translates into CASSGARVPDQPQHF.

The CDR3 reads CASSYSVPLNEQFF. The CDR3 bases are TGTGCCAGCAGTTACTCAGTTCCCCTCAATGAGCAGTTCTTC. This chain joins TRBV6-5 and TRBJ2-1; D gene uncertain. The CDR3 spans 14 residues. Germline CDR1 and CDR2: MNHEY and SVGAGI. V was shortened by 0 bases and J by 6 bases, with 9 bases between the two germline ends.

Here the CDR3 DNA reads TGCGCCAGCAGTGAGAGACGGCTCTATAGCAATCAGCCCCAGCATTTT. It codes for CASSERRLYSNQPQHF. The chain is built from TRBV10-1 and TRBJ1-5, with D unresolved. Trimming cost V 2 bases and J 0 bases, with 11 bases left between them. CDR3 length equals 16 residues. CDR1 is WNHNN, CDR2 SYGVQD, per germline (reference sequence).

DNA of the CDR3: TGTGCCAGCAGCTTAGATGTTCTCGGCGAGCAGTACTTC. It yields the protein CASSLDVLGEQYF. V is TRBV11-2 and J is TRBJ2-7, with D uncertain. The germline V gene encodes CDR1 SGHAT and CDR2 FQNNGV. Trimming left V 0 bases short and J 6 bases short, with 9 bases between. The CDR3 is made up of 13 amino acids.

The chain recombines TRBV20-1 with TRBJ2-3, with unresolved D. The CDR3 has 11 amino acids. V lost 2 bases and J lost 3, with 3 bases in between. Germline-derived CDR1 and CDR2 are DFQATT and SNEGSKA (reference sequence). This CDR3 is CSARHTDTQYF. The CDR3 DNA follows: TGCAGTGCTAGACATACAGATACGCAGTATTTT.

The chain has TRBV4-3 and TRBJ2-7; 10 bases are a match to TRBD2. CDR1 LGHNA and CDR2 YSLEER come from the germline V gene. This CDR3 is 15 amino acids long. Unmatched junction bases numbered 4, after V lost 0 bases and J lost 5 bases. CDR3 DNA: TGCGCCAGCAGCCAAGATAGCGGGGGGTCCCACGAGCAGTACTTC. Its protein product is CASSQDSGGSHEQYF.

The rearrangement joins TRBV9 to TRBJ1-3; no reliable D call. The CDR3 spans 15 residues. V was shortened by 0 bases and J by 1 base, with 8 bases between the two germline ends. The germline CDR1 and CDR2 sequences are SGDLS and YYNGEE. The CDR3 DNA sequence: TGTGCCAGCAGCGTAGCAGCGGGGTCTGGAAACACCATATATTTT. This gives the protein CASSVAAGSGNTIYF.

There are a few counts of this clone. The rearrangement uses TRBV6-1 and TRBJ1-2, with D perhaps TRBD1 (5 bases). The CDR3 sequence is 16 residues long. Germline lookup yields CDR1 MNHNS and CDR2 SASEGT. Trimming removed 1 base at V and 3 bases at J, with 15 bases between. Written as DNA, the CDR3 is TGTGCCAGCAGTGAAGTTGTAGGGAGGGGCGACTATGGCTACACCTTC. It codes for CASSEVVGRGDYGYTF.

The genes are TRBV7-9 and TRBJ2-1; 8 bases are a match to TRBD1. Trimming removed 5 bases from V and 6 bases from J; junction bases left unmatched: 9. CDR3 length equals 15 residues. CDR1 is SEHNR and CDR2 is FQNEAQ in the germline V gene (reference sequence). The chain's CDR3 is CASSVGGTGLNEQFF. The CDR3 region has the DNA TGTGCCAGCAGCGTAGGAGGGACAGGACTCAATGAGCAGTTCTTC.

The J gene is TRBJ2-7, the V gene TRBV7-8; unclear D gene. Deletions cut 3 bases from V and 7 bases from J, with 13 bases between. Germline values: CDR1 SGHVS, CDR2 FQNEAQ. The CDR3 contains 13 residues. CDR3 protein: CASSFFMSEEQYF. The CDR3 nucleotides read TGTGCCAGCAGCTTTTTTATGTCCGAGGAGCAGTACTTC.

The chain couples TRBV30 to TRBJ2-6; 7 nucleotides agree with TRBD1. The CDR3 is made up of 16 amino acids. V lost 6 bases to trimming and J lost 2 bases; unmatched junction nucleotides: 10. Germline V CDR1 and CDR2: GTSNPN, SVGIG (reference sequence). CDR3 in amino acids: CACGDRISTGANVLTF. The CDR3 nucleotides read TGTGCCTGCGGGGACAGAATCAGCACTGGGGCCAACGTCCTGACTTTC.

The rearrangement links TRBV11-1 to TRBJ2-6; D gene uncertain. CDR1 SGHAT and CDR2 FQDESV come from the germline V gene (reference sequence). This CDR3 is 16 amino acids long. The V gene lost 0 bases and the J gene lost 0 bases, with 6 bases spanning the gap. In DNA form, the CDR3 reads TGTGCCAGCAGCTTAGCCGGAAACTCTGGGGCCAACGTCCTGACTTTC. It yields the protein CASSLAGNSGANVLTF.

J is TRBJ2-7 and V is TRBV5-4; D might be TRBD1 or TRBD2, each matching 5 bases. The CDR3 is made up of 14 amino acids. The V and J ends lost 4 bases and 2 bases respectively, with 13 bases between them. Germline V lookup: CDR1 SGHNT, CDR2 YYREEE (reference sequence). The DNA for the CDR3 is TGTGCCAGCAGCAGCCGGGGCGGACCCTACGAGCAGTACTTC. It encodes CASSSRGGPYEQYF. The variable domain in full, completed from reference TRBV5-4 and TRBJ2-7, reads ETGVTQSPTHLIKTRGQQVTLRCSSQSGHNTVSWYQQALGQGPQFIFQYYREEENGRGNFPPRFSGLQFPNYSSELNVNALELDDSALYLCASSSRGGPYEQYFGPGTRLTVT.

The chain combines TRBV6-5 with TRBJ1-1; no reliable D call. The CDR3 extends over 16 amino acids. V was clipped by 0 bases and J by 5 bases, with 16 bases between them. Germline assignment: CDR1 MNHEY and CDR2 SVGAGI. CDR3 loop: CASSYSLGGVATEAFF. DNA of the CDR3: TGTGCCAGCAGTTACTCTCTGGGCGGGGTTGCGACTGAAGCTTTCTTT.

V and J are TRBV5-1 and TRBJ2-7; D tentatively reads TRBD1 or TRBD2 (6 bases each). Germline V gene lookup returns CDR1 SGHRS and CDR2 YFSETQ. V lost 0 bases and J 0 bases, leaving 10 bases between the germline ends. This CDR3 contains 15 residues. DNA of the CDR3: TGCGCCAGCAGCTTGGTGGGGGGCCTCTCCTACGAGCAGTACTTC. It translates to CASSLVGGLSYEQYF. Based on the CDR3 plus reference TRBV5-1 and TRBJ2-7, the full variable domain is KAGVTQTPRYLIKTRGQQVTLSCSPISGHRSVSWYQQTPGQGLQFLFEYFSETQRNKGNFPGRFSGRQFSNSRSEMNVSTLELGDSALYLCASSLVGGLSYEQYFGPGTRLTVT.